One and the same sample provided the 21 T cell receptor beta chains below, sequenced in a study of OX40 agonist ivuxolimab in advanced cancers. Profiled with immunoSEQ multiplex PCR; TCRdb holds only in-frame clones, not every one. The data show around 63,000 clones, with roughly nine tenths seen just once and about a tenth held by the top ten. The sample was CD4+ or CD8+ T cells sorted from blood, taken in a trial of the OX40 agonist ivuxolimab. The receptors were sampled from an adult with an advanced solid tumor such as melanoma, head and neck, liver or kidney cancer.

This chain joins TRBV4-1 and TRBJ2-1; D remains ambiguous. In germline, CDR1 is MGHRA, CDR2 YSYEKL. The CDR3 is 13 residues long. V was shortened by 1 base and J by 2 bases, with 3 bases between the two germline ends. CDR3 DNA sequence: TGCGCCAGCAGCCAAGGAACCTACAATGAGCAGTTCTTC. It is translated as CASSQGTYNEQFF.

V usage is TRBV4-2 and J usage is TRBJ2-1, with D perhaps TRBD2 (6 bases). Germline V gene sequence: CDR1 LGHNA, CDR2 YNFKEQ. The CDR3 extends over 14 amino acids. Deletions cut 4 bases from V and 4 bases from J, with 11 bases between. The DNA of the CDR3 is TGTGCCAGCAGCCCACCGGGACTGTACAATGAGCAGTTCTTC. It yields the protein CASSPPGLYNEQFF.

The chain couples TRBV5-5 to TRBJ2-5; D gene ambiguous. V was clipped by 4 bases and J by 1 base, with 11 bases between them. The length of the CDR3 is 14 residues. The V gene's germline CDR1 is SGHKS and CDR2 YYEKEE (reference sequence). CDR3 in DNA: TGTGCCAGCAGCCCCTTCCGGGCCCAAGAGACCCAGTACTTC. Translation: CASSPFRAQETQYF. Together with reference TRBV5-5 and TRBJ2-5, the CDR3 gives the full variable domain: DAGVTQSPTHLIKTRGQQVTLRCSPISGHKSVSWYQQVLGQGPQFIFQYYEKEERGRGNFPDRFSARQFPNYSSELNVNALLLGDSALYLCASSPFRAQETQYFGPGTRLLVL.

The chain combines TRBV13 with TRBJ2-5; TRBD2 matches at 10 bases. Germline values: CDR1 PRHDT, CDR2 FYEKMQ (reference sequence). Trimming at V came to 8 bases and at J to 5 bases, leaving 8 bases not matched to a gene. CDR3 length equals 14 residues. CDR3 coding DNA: TGTGCCAGCTCAGCGGGAGGGCCCGGGGAGACCCAGTACTTC. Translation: CASSAGGPGETQYF.

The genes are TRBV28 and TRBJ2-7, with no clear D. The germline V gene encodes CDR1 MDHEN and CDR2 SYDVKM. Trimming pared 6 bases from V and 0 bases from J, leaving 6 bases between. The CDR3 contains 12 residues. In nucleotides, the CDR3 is TGTGCCAGCAGGGCAATCTCCTACGAGCAGTACTTC. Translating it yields CASRAISYEQYF.

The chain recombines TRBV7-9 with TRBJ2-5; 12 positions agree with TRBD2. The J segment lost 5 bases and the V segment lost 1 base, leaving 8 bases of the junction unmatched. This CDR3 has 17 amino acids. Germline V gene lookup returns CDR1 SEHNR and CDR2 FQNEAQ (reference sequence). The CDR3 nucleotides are TGTGCCAGCAGCTTAGGACTAGCGGGAGTCGTCCCTGAGACCCAGTACTTC. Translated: CASSLGLAGVVPETQYF.

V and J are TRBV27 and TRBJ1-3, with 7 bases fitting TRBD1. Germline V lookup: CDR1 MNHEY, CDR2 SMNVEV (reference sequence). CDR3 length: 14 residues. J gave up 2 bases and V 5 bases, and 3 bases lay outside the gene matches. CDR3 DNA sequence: TGTGCCAGCAGTGCCGGGACAGCTGGAAACACCATATATTTT. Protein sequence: CASSAGTAGNTIYF.

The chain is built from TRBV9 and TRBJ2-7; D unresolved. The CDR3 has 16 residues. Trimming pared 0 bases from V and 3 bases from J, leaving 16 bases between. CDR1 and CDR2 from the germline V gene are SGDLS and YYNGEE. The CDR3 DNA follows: TGTGCCAGCAGCGTAGCTCTCGGACCGGACCACTACGAGCAGTACTTC. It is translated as CASSVALGPDHYEQYF.

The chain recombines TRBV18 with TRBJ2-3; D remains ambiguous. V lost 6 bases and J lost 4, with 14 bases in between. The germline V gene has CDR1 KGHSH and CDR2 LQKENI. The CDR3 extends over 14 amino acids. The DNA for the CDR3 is TGTGCCAGCTCCCCTATTGATAGCCCAGATACGCAGTATTTT. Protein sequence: CASSPIDSPDTQYF.

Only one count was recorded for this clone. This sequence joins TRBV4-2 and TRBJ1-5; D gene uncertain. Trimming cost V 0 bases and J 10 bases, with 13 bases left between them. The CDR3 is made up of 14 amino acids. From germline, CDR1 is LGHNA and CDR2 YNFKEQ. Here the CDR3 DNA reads TGTGCCAGCAGCCAAGATGTGACTATTGGCCCCCAGCATTTT. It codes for CASSQDVTIGPQHF.

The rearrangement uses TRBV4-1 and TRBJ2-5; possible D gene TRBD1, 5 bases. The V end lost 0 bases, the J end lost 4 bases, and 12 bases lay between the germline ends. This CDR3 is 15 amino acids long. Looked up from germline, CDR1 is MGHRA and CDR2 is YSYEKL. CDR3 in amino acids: CASSQDRAGRETQYF. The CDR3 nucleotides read TGCGCCAGCAGCCAAGATAGGGCAGGGCGAGAGACCCAGTACTTC.

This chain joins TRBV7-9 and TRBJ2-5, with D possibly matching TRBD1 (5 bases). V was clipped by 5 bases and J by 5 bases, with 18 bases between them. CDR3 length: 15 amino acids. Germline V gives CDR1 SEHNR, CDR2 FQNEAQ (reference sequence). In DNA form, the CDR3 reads TGTGCCAGCAGCCCTTGGACATCCCAGGAGGAGACCCAGTACTTC. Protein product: CASSPWTSQEETQYF.

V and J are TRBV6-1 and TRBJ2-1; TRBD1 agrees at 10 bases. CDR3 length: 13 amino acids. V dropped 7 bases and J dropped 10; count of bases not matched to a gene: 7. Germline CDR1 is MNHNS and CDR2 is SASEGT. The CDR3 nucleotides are TGTGCCAGCATGAGACAGGGGGCTGGGGAGCAGTTCTTC. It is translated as CASMRQGAGEQFF.

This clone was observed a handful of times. CDR3 DNA: TGTGCCAGCAGCCAAGATATAAAGGGGGGTGGGCAGCCCCAGCATTTT. Encoded protein: CASSQDIKGGGQPQHF. The chain carries TRBV4-2 and TRBJ1-5; TRBD1 might be the D (6 bases). Germline values: CDR1 LGHNA, CDR2 YNFKEQ. This CDR3 contains 16 residues. V was shortened by 0 bases and J by 7 bases, with 16 bases between the two germline ends.

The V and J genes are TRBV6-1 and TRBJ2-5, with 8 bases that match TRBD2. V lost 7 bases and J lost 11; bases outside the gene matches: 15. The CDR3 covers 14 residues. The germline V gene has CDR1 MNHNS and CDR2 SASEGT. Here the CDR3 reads CASTKRGPLEEQYF. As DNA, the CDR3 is TGTGCCAGCACGAAGCGGGGGCCACTTGAGGAGCAGTACTTC.

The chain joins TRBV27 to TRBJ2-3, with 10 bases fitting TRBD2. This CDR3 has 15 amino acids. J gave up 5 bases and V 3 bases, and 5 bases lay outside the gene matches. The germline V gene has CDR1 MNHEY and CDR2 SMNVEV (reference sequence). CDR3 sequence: CASSFTSGVQDTQYF. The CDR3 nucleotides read TGTGCCAGCAGTTTCACTAGCGGGGTTCAAGATACGCAGTATTTT.

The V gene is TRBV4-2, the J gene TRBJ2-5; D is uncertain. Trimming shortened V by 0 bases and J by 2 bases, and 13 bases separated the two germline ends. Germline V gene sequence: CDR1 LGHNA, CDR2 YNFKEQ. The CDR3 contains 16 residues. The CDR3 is CASSQEGNLVQETQYF. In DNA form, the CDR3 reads TGTGCCAGCAGCCAAGAAGGGAACTTAGTTCAAGAGACCCAGTACTTC.

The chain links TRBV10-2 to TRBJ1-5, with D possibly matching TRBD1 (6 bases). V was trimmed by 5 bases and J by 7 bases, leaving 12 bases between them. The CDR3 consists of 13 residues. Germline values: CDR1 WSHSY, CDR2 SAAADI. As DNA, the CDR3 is TGCGCCAGCAGTCTCACAGGGAAACAGCCCCAGCATTTT. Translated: CASSLTGKQPQHF.

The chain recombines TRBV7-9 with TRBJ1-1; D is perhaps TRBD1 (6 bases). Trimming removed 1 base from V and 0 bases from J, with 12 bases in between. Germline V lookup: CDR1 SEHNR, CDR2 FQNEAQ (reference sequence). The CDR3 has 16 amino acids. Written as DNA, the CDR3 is TGTGCCAGCAGCTTAGAGAGAGGGGGAGTGAACACTGAAGCTTTCTTT. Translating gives CASSLERGGVNTEAFF.

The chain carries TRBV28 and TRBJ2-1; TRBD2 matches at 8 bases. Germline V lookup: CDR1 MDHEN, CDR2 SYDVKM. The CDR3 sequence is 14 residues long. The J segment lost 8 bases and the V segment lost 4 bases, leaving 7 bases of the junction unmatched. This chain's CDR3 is CASSSQRETDEQFF. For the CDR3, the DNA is TGTGCCAGCAGTTCCCAGCGGGAGACGGATGAGCAGTTCTTC.

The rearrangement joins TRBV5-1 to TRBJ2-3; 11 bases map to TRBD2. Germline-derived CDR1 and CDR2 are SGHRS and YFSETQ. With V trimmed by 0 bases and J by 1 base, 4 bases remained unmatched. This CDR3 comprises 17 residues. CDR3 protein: CASSLASGGLRTDTQYF. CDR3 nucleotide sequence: TGCGCCAGCAGCTTGGCTAGCGGGGGGCTTCGCACAGATACGCAGTATTTT.